Included here is one T cell receptor (beta chain) sequence, with context. Its matching antigen is unknown. Trimming took off 5 bases at V and 8 bases at J, with 18 bases between the two ends. The CDR3 is 14 residues long. Per germline, CDR1 LNHDA and CDR2 SQIVND (reference sequence). With 60 Vbeta and 13 Jbeta primers, the PCR was carried out. Method: immunoSEQ multiplex PCR; TCRdb's copy keeps in-frame clones and lacks some. The table records under 200,000 clones, approximately 81% of them present only once. The data were taken from a study of cytomegalovirus exposure and HLA in healthy donors. General study results and limits: As a later analysis showed, a missense DCLRE1C variant was linked to trimming of TCR beta V- and J-genes. In vitro testing confirmed a few CMV-associated chains as specific for CMV antigens.

This receptor was obtained from a boy aged 2 to 10 in good health and CMV-seronegative. The chain uses TRBV19 and TRBJ1-1; the D gene is possibly TRBD1 (5 bases). Input material: PBMCs. The CDR3 reads CASSELVGGSEAFF. CDR3 bases: TGTGCCAGTAGTGAGCTTGTCGGGGGGAGCGAAGCTTTCTTT.